The entry that follows covers one T cell receptor beta chain sequence. Trimming took 2 bases from V and 3 from J, leaving 14 bases between them. Germline CDR1 is PRHDT and CDR2 is FYEKMQ (reference sequence). CDR3 length: 15 amino acids. This entry comes from a study of cytomegalovirus exposure and HLA in healthy donors. Both 60 Vbeta primers and 13 Jbeta primers went into the PCR. Assay used: immunoSEQ multiplex PCR; TCRdb lists only in-frame clones, some missing. The sample contains more than 95,000 clones, 64% of which appear only once. The sequenced material came from PBMCs. The TCR was taken from a man in his fifties or sixties in good health and CMV-seronegative. The chain is built from TRBV13 and TRBJ2-7, with D maybe TRBD2 (7 bases). CDR3 region: CASSLYRGADYEQYF. In DNA form, the CDR3 reads TGTGCCAGCAGCTTATATCGGGGGGCCGACTACGAGCAGTACTTC. The complete variable domain, with remaining parts taken from reference TRBV13 and TRBJ2-7, reads AAGVIQSPRHLIKEKRETATLKCYPIPRHDTVYWYQQGPGQDPQFLISFYEKMQSDKGSIPDRFSAQQFSDYHSELNMSSLELGDSALYFCASSLYRGADYEQYFGPGTRLTVT.